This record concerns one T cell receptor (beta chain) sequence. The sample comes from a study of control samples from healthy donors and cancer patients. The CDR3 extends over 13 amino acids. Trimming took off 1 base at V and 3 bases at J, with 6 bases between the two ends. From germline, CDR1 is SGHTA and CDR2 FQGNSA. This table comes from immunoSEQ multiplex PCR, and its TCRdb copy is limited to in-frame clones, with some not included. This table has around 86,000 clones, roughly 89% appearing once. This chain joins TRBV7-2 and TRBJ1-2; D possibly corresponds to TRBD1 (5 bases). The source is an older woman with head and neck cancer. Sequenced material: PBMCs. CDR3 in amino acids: CASSLGGHYGYTF. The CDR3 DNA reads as TGTGCCAGCAGCTTAGGGGGACACTATGGCTACACCTTC.